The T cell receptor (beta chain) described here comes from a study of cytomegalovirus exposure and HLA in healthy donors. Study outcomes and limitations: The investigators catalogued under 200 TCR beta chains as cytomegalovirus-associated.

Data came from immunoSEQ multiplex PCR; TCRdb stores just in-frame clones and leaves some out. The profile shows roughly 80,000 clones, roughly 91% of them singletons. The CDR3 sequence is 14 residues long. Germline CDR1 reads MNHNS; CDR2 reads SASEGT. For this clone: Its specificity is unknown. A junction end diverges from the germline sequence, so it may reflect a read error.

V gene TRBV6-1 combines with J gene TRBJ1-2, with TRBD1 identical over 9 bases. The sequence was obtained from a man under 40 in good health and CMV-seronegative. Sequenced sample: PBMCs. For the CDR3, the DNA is TGTGCCAGCAGTCCGTCACAGGGGGCGGGTGGCTACATCTTC. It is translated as CASSPSQGAGGYIF.